The rows below give T cell receptor beta chains drawn from one sample of a study of Graves' ophthalmopathy and Graves' hyperthyroidism. TCRdb re-derived calls from the multiplex PCR reads in MiXCR, one entry per CDR3 protein. In the table there are 580,000 or so distinct CDR3 sequences, 35% to 40% of which are singletons. The sample comprised peripheral blood or thyroid tissue (not recorded which). These receptor sequences come from an adult man with Graves' hyperthyroidism. Both conserved end residues are part of each CDR3. Fields, in order: V gene, clone size, D gene, J gene, CDR3 protein, CDR3 DNA. A D gene is named only where the DNA matches it firmly. The size of a clone is reported for some rows only, either as once, few or many, or as a class for expanded clones.

TRBV7-9,many,TRBD1,TRBJ2-7,CASSPGQGGPYEQYF,TGTGCCAGCAGCCCGGGACAGGGAGGACCCTACGAGCAGTACTTC
TRBV5-8,many,TRBD2,TRBJ2-5,CASSSGLAGLGTQYF,TGTGCCAGCAGCTCGGGACTAGCGGGCTTGGGGACCCAGTACTTC
TRBV12-3/TRBV12-4,many,TRBD1,TRBJ2-5,CASSYRDRDLLSKRRTQYF,TGTGCCAGCAGTTATCGGGACAGGGACCTGCTCTCCAAGAGGCGGACCCAGTACTTC
TRBV29-1,-,TRBD1,TRBJ1-2,CSHAGTGRGYTF,TGCAGCCATGCCGGGACAGGGCGAGGCTACACCTTC
TRBV7-9,many,-,TRBJ2-2,CASSFPQQGKDGELFF,TGTGCCAGCAGCTTCCCTCAACAGGGAAAGGACGGGGAGCTGTTTTTT
TRBV6-1,few,-,TRBJ2-7,CASTHGASYEQYF,TGTGCCAGCACCCACGGAGCCTCCTACGAGCAGTACTTC
TRBV2,-,-,TRBJ2-1,CASSLGGTHDNEQFF,TGTGCCAGCAGCTTAGGTGGGACACATGACAATGAGCAGTTCTTC
TRBV6-4,many,TRBD1,TRBJ2-2,CASSDGGQGNTGELFF,TGTGCCAGCAGTGACGGGGGACAGGGAAACACCGGGGAGCTGTTTTTT
TRBV10-2,many,-,TRBJ1-1,CASSDRIAGTEAFF,TGCGCCAGCAGTGATCGGATAGCGGGCACTGAAGCTTTCTTT
TRBV10-3,many,-,TRBJ1-2,CAISEGDGVYTF,TGTGCCATCAGTGAGGGGGACGGAGTCTACACCTTC
TRBV2,-,TRBD1,TRBJ1-6,CASSLAGTGDSPLHF,TGTGCCAGCAGCCTAGCCGGGACAGGGGACTCACCCCTCCACTTT
TRBV20-1,many,TRBD1,TRBJ1-2,CSARQGGQAQHNGYTF,TGCAGTGCTAGACAGGGGGGACAAGCCCAACACAACGGCTACACCTTC
TRBV9,-,-,TRBJ1-4,CASSVSGVSPPEKLFF,TGTGCCAGCAGCGTATCGGGGGTATCACCGCCTGAAAAACTGTTTTTT
TRBV5-1,-,-,TRBJ2-2,CASSLSWGTNTGELFF,TGCGCCAGCTCACTATCATGGGGGACGAACACCGGGGAGCTGTTTTTT
TRBV7-9,many,-,TRBJ1-3,CASSPGLGRRGSGNTIYF,TGTGCCAGCAGCCCCGGTCTAGGCCGCAGGGGCTCTGGAAACACCATATATTTT
TRBV2,-,-,TRBJ2-3,CASRTPFPKTDTQYF,TGTGCCAGCAGGACACCCTTCCCCAAAACAGATACGCAGTATTTT
TRBV12-3/TRBV12-4,many,TRBD1,TRBJ1-2,CASSRTGSRYGYTF,TGTGCCAGCAGTCGGACAGGGAGTCGGTATGGCTACACCTTC
TRBV6-5,many,-,TRBJ1-6,CASSSRLGGAGDNSPLHF,TGTGCCAGCAGTAGTCGGTTAGGTGGGGCAGGGGATAATTCACCCCTCCACTTT
TRBV7-9,-,TRBD1,TRBJ1-6,CASSPPGEGALRDSPLHF,TGTGCCAGCAGTCCCCCGGGGGAGGGGGCGCTTCGTGATTCACCCCTCCACTTT
TRBV24-1,many,-,TRBJ1-1,CAIQDSRANTEAFF,TGTGCCATACAGGACAGTCGGGCGAACACTGAAGCTTTCTTT
TRBV19,many,TRBD2,TRBJ2-7,CASSMTTSGIYEQYF,TGTGCCAGTAGTATGACGACTAGCGGGATCTACGAGCAGTACTTC
TRBV29-1,few,-,TRBJ2-7,CNVEGLEGSRAGEQYF,TGCAACGTTGAGGGGTTAGAGGGCAGTCGCGCCGGCGAGCAGTACTTC
TRBV9,-,-,TRBJ2-6,CASSVAAGISGANVLTF,TGTGCCAGCAGCGTAGCGGCGGGGATCTCTGGGGCCAACGTCCTGACTTTC
TRBV6-5,few,-,TRBJ1-4,CASRPTDRPDNEKLFF,TGTGCCAGCAGACCAACAGACAGACCAGATAATGAAAAACTGTTTTTT
TRBV6-5,many,TRBD1,TRBJ1-2,CASSEAGTGYGYTF,TGTGCCAGCAGTGAAGCCGGGACAGGATATGGCTACACCTTC
TRBV20-1,once,TRBD2,TRBJ2-4,CSARLGGAGGIQYF,TGCAGTGCTAGATTGGGCGGGGCGGGAGGCATTCAGTACTTC
TRBV19,many,-,TRBJ2-5,CASSQYRDPKETQYF,TGTGCCAGTAGCCAGTACAGGGACCCAAAAGAGACCCAGTACTTC
TRBV4-1,many,-,TRBJ1-1,CASSQARVENTEAFF,TGCGCCAGCAGCCAAGCGCGCGTTGAGAACACTGAAGCTTTCTTT
TRBV4-1,many,-,TRBJ2-7,CASSQVPSARYEQYF,TGCGCCAGCAGCCAAGTTCCCAGCGCCCGCTACGAGCAGTACTTC
TRBV2,many,-,TRBJ2-7,CASSWGSDEQYF,TGTGCCAGCTCTTGGGGCTCCGACGAGCAGTACTTC
TRBV29-1,many,TRBD1,TRBJ1-6,CSVRTGTANSPLHF,TGCAGCGTTAGAACCGGGACAGCCAATTCACCCCTCCACTTT
TRBV5-5,many,-,TRBJ1-2,CASSLKPGTRGYGYTF,TGTGCCAGCAGCCTGAAACCAGGGACGCGGGGCTATGGCTACACCTTC
TRBV12-5,many,-,TRBJ2-2,CASGLVRGQYTGELFF,TGTGCTAGTGGTTTGGTACGTGGACAGTACACCGGGGAGCTGTTTTTT
TRBV10-3,few,TRBD1,TRBJ2-2,CASSYRTGSFNTGELFF,TGTGCCAGCAGTTACAGGACAGGGTCGTTTAACACCGGGGAGCTGTTTTTT
TRBV5-1,many,-,TRBJ1-1,CASSLDQQGMNTEAFF,TGCGCCAGCAGCTTGGACCAACAGGGCATGAACACTGAAGCTTTCTTT
TRBV15,-,-,TRBJ1-4,CATSRAGDPTNEKLFF,TGTGCCACCAGCAGGGCAGGGGACCCAACTAATGAAAAACTGTTTTTT
TRBV4-1,many,TRBD2,TRBJ2-7,CASSQGFGDYYEQYF,TGCGCCAGCAGCCAAGGGTTCGGGGACTATTACGAGCAGTACTTC
TRBV6-5,-,-,TRBJ1-2,CASSYGREIQHYGYTF,TGTGCCAGCAGTTACGGACGGGAGATCCAGCACTATGGCTACACCTTC
TRBV2,-,-,TRBJ1-2,CASTSGRSGASANYGYTF,TGTGCCAGCACTTCAGGGAGGTCTGGGGCGTCAGCTAACTATGGCTACACCTTC
TRBV24-1,-,TRBD2,TRBJ2-5,CATSDPGAGGPPTETQYF,TGTGCCACCAGTGATCCGGGAGCGGGGGGCCCCCCCACGGAGACCCAGTACTTC
TRBV12-3/TRBV12-4,many,-,TRBJ1-2,CASSLFSSYGYTF,TGTGCCAGCAGTTTATTCTCGTCTTATGGCTACACCTTC
TRBV7-9,-,TRBD1,TRBJ2-2,CASSPQKRQGGGELFF,TGTGCCAGCAGCCCCCAAAAGCGACAGGGCGGCGGGGAGCTGTTTTTT